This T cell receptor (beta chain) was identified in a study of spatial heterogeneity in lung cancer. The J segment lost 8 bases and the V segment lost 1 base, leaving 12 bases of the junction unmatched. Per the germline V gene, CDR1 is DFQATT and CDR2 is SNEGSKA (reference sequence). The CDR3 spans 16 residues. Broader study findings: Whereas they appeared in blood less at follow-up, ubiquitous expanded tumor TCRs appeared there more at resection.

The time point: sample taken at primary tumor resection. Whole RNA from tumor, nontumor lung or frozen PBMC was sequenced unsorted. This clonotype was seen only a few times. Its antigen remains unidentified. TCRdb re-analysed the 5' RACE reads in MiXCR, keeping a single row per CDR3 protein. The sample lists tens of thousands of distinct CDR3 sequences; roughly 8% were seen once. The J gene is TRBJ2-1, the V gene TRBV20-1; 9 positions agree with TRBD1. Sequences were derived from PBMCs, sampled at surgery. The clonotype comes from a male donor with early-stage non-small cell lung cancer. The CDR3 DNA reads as TGCAGTGCTAGAGTACTAGGACAGGGGAAAAGGGATGAGCAGTTCTTC. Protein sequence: CSARVLGQGKRDEQFF.